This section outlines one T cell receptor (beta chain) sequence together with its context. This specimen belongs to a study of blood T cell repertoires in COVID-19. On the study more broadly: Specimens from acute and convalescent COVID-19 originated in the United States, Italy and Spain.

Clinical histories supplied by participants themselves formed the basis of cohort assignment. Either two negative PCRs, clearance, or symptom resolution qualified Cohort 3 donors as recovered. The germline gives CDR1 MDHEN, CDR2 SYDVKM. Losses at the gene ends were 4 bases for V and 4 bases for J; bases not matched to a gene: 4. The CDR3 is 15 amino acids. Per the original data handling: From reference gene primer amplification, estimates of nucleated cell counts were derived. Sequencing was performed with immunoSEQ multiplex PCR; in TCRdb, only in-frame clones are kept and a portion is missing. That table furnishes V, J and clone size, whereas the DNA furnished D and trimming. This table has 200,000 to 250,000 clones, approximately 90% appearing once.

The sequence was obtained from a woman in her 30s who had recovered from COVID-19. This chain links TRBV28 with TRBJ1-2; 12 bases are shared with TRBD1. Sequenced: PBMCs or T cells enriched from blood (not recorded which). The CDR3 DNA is TGTGCCAGCAGTTCCGGGACAGGGGGCCCCTATGGCTACACCTTC. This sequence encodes CASSSGTGGPYGYTF.